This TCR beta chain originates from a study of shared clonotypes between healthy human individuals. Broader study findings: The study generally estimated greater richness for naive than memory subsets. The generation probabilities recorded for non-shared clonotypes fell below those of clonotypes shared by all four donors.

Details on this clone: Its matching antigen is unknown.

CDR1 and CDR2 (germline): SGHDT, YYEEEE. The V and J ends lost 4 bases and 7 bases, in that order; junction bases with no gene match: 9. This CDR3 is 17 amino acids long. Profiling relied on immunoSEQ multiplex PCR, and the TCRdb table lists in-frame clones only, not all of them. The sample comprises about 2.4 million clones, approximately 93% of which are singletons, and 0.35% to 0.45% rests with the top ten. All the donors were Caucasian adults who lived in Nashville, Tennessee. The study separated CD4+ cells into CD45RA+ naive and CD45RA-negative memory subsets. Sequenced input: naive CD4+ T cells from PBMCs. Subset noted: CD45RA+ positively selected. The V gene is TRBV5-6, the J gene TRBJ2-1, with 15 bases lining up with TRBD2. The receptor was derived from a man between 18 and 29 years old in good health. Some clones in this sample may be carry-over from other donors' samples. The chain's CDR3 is CASSPSRTSGRGNEQFF. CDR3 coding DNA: TGTGCCAGCAGCCCTTCTAGGACTAGCGGGAGGGGAAATGAGCAGTTCTTC.